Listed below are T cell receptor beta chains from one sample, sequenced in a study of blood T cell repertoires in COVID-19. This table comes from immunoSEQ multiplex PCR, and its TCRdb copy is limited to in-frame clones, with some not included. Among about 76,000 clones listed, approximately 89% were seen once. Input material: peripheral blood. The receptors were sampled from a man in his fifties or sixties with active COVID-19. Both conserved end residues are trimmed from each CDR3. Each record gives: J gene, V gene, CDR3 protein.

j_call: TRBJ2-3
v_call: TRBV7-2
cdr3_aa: ASSFHSSGRSDTQY

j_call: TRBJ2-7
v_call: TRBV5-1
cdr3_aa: ASSLWASGSYEQY

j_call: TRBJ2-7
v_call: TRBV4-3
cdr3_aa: ASSQSRASGGDYEQY

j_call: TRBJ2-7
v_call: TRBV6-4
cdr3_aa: ASTPSEKGLPYEQY

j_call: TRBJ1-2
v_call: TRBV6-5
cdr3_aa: ASSYDRAKANYGYT

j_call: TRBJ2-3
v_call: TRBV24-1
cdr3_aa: ATSEPGQGSTDTQY

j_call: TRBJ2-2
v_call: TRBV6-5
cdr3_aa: ASSARGALSGELF

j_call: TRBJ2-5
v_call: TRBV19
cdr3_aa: ASKLGGNPTETQY

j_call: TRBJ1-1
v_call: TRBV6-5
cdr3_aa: ASSYSGTDNTEAF

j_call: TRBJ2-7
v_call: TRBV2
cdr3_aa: ASSQTRGYEQY

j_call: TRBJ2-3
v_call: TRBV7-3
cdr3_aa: ASSLTLAGGRSTDTQY

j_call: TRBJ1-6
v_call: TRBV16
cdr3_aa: ASSQLPADSPLH

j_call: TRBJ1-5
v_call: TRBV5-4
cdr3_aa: ASSLGMGPGQPQH

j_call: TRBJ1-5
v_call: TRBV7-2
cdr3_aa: ASSLYRGSNQPQH

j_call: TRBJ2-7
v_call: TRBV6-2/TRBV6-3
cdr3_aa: ASSYSSGSSYEQY

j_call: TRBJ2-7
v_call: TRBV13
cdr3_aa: ASSLPRDGAYEQY

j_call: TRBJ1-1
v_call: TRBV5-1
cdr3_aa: ASSSSGANTEAF

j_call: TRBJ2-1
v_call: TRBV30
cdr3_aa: AWLPAVPSYNEQF

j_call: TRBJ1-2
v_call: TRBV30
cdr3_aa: AWSSQGYYGYT

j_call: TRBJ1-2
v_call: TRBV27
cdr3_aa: ASSLTQGPAGGYT

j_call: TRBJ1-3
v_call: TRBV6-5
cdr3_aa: ASSMMSSGNTIY

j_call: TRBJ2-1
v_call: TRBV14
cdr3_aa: ASSPKGLAGGYNEQF

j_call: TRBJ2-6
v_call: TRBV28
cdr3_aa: ASSPRTGNAGANVLT

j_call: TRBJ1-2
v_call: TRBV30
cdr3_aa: AWSGRQGGWDGYT

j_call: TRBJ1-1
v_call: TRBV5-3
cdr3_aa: ARSPPGRGTEAF

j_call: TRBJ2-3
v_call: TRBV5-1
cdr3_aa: ASSKTGTSSADTQY

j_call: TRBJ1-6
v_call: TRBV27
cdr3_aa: ASSFAGSSPLH

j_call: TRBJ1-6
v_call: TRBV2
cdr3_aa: ASSEDRTYNSPLH

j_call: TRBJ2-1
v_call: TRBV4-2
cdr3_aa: ASREMGGNEQF

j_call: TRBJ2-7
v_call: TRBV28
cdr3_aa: ASSFGTGSYEQY

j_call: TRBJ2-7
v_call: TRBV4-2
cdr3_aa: ASSQGELGEQY

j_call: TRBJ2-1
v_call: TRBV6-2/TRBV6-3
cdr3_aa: ASSFRLAGVDNEQF